The sequence of this T cell receptor (beta chain) was determined in a study of OX40 agonist ivuxolimab in advanced cancers. Study information: Partial response was recorded in three patients: one hepatocellular carcinoma and two cutaneous melanoma cases.

The junction had 6 bases not matched to a gene; V was cut back by 1 base and J by 9 bases. Germline V CDR1 and CDR2: MGHRA, YSYEKL. The CDR3 has 15 amino acids. Sequencing was performed with immunoSEQ multiplex PCR; in TCRdb, only in-frame clones are kept and a portion is missing. The sample has tens of thousands of clones; approximately 89% are singletons. General study findings and limits: On average, a greater number of expanded clones characterised CD8+ T cells relative to CD4+.

This clone showed up just once. The antigen is undetermined. The rearrangement uses TRBV4-1 and TRBJ1-6; 7 positions agree with TRBD1. This clonotype was sampled from an adult with an advanced solid tumor such as melanoma, head and neck, liver or kidney cancer. The sequencing here drew on CD4+ or CD8+ T cells sorted from blood, taken in a trial of the OX40 agonist ivuxolimab. The CDR3 protein is CASSQVEGAPSPLHF. The CDR3 DNA reads as TGCGCCAGCAGCCAAGTTGAGGGGGCGCCTTCACCCCTCCACTTT.